Reported below is one TCR beta chain. The method was immunoSEQ multiplex PCR; TCRdb's version includes in-frame clones alone and lacks a portion of them. There are around 26,000 clones in the sample; approximately 86% occur only once, and about 13% lies in the top ten. The sample originates from a study of T cell changes during pregnancy in multiple sclerosis. V lost 1 base and J 15 bases, leaving 16 bases between the germline ends. The germline V gene encodes CDR1 SGHRS and CDR2 YFSETQ. CDR3 length: 13 amino acids. The rearrangement joins TRBV5-1 to TRBJ1-4, with D unclear. The sequencing used CD8+ T cells from peripheral blood mononuclear cells, collected in the first trimester of pregnancy. The sequence was obtained from a female donor in good health, enrolled as a control in a pregnancy study. The CDR3 here is CASSLILGGTVFF. In DNA, the CDR3 is TGCGCCAGCAGCTTGATTCTCGGTGGTACAGTGTTTTTT.